These 20 T cell receptor beta chains were sequenced from one sample in a study of CD8 T cells in ankylosing spondylitis. A single record per CDR3 protein comes from TCRdb applying MiXCR to the 5' RACE reads. The sample carries 15,000 or so distinct CDR3 sequences, approximately 8% recorded once. Source material: blood. These receptors were obtained from a male donor with ankylosing spondylitis or in good health (not recorded which).

The chain joins TRBV6-5 to TRBJ1-1; D gene ambiguous. CDR1 and CDR2 (germline): MNHEY, SVGAGI. The CDR3 extends over 14 amino acids. V was trimmed by 2 bases and J by 1 base, leaving 8 bases between them. The CDR3 region is CASSYREENTEAFF. DNA for the CDR3: TGTGCCAGCAGTTACAGAGAAGAGAACACTGAAGCTTTCTTT.

This clonotype was counted ten times or more. V usage is TRBV7-6 and J usage is TRBJ2-1; D uncertain. The length of the CDR3 is 13 residues. V was pared by 5 bases and J by 8 bases, with 13 bases between. Germline V gene lookup returns CDR1 SGHVS and CDR2 FNYEAQ. Here the CDR3 DNA reads TGTGCCAGCAGCGGCGTGGTTCTCCATGAGCAGTTCTTC. This encodes CASSGVVLHEQFF.

This clonotype has a handful of counts. The chain recombines TRBV29-1 with TRBJ1-4; perhaps TRBD1 as D (5 bases). The CDR3 is made up of 12 amino acids. V was cut by 1 base and J by 10 bases, with 10 bases left in between. The germline V gene encodes CDR1 SQVTM and CDR2 ANQGSEA. The CDR3 DNA is TGCAGCGTTGAAGGACGGGGCGGAAAACTGTTTTTT. Its translation is CSVEGRGGKLFF.

This clonotype was seen a handful of times. This chain links TRBV6-5 with TRBJ1-1; tentatively, D is TRBD1 (5 bases). Per germline, CDR1 MNHEY and CDR2 SVGAGI. The CDR3 runs 13 residues. V gave up 4 bases and J gave up 10 bases, with 16 bases separating them. CDR3 coding DNA: TGTGCCAGCAGTTCACTCAGTGGCAGGGCAGCTTTCTTT. Its translation: CASSSLSGRAAFF.

J is TRBJ2-3 and V is TRBV28; a possible D gene is TRBD2 (6 bases). Germline lookup yields CDR1 MDHEN and CDR2 SYDVKM. The V end was cut by 8 bases, the J end by 6 bases, with 18 bases between. The CDR3 consists of 14 residues. CDR3 coding DNA: TGTGCCAGCGGACGGTGGGGGGAGAGGGATACGCAGTATTTT. Residues: CASGRWGERDTQYF.

This clonotype was counted many times. The gene calls are TRBV20-1 and TRBJ2-3, with a weak D call TRBD2 (5 bases). CDR3 length: 15 residues. V was cut by 3 bases and J by 9 bases, with 22 bases left in between. The germline V gene has CDR1 DFQATT and CDR2 SNEGSKA (reference sequence). The CDR3 bases are TGCAGTGCTAGGGGTGGGCAAGACTATTTTTTAACGCAGTATTTT. It codes for CSARGGQDYFLTQYF.

This clonotype was counted a few times. The rearrangement joins TRBV20-1 to TRBJ2-7, with 9 bases matching TRBD2. Per germline, CDR1 DFQATT and CDR2 SNEGSKA (reference sequence). This CDR3 spans 15 amino acids. Trimming removed 3 bases from V and 7 bases from J; junction bases left unmatched: 13. The CDR3 sequence: CSARFPGTSSWEQYV. For the CDR3, the DNA is TGCAGTGCTAGGTTCCCCGGGACTAGCTCTTGGGAGCAGTACGTC.

This clonotype was seen many times. The CDR3 loop reads CASSLKRGLAAPGELFF. The CDR3 coding sequence is TGCGCCAGCAGCTTGAAGAGGGGACTAGCGGCTCCGGGGGAGCTGTTTTTT. The genes are TRBV5-1 and TRBJ2-2; 11 bases fit TRBD2. The length of the CDR3 is 17 residues. V lost 1 base to trimming and J lost 8 bases; unmatched junction nucleotides: 10. From germline, CDR1 is SGHRS and CDR2 YFSETQ.

By its share, this clonotype is medium-sized. The chain is built from TRBV12-3 or TRBV12-4 and TRBJ2-1, with 10 positions matching TRBD2. The CDR3 spans 13 residues. The V segment lost 5 bases and the J segment 10 bases; nucleotides outside the gene matches: 5. The DNA of the CDR3 is TGTGCCAGCAGTCCCGCGGGACTAGCGGAGCAGTTCTTC. Encoded protein: CASSPAGLAEQFF.

This clonotype was counted ten times or more. The genes are TRBV27 and TRBJ1-5, with D perhaps matching TRBD1 (5 bases). The CDR3 sequence is 15 residues long. V was trimmed by 2 bases and J by 6 bases, leaving 14 bases between them. Germline V gene sequence: CDR1 MNHEY, CDR2 SMNVEV (reference sequence). The DNA of the CDR3 is TGTGCCAGCAGTTTAGGGGCCACAAGAGGTCAGCCCCAGCATTTT. Translating gives CASSLGATRGQPQHF.

By frequency in the sample, this clonotype is medium-sized. The rearrangement links TRBV7-2 to TRBJ2-5, with D possibly being TRBD2 (6 bases). Germline CDR1 is SGHTA and CDR2 is FQGNSA. With 1 base removed from V and 3 bases from J, the gap between germline ends came to 12 bases. The CDR3 length is 15 residues. CDR3 protein: CASSLGAGPEETQYF. CDR3 in DNA: TGTGCCAGCAGCTTAGGAGCGGGTCCAGAAGAGACCCAGTACTTC.

This clonotype was found many times. The V call is TRBV12-3 or TRBV12-4, the J call TRBJ2-5, with no clear D. Trimming removed 3 bases at V and 5 bases at J, with 4 bases between. This CDR3 comprises 11 residues. CDR3 DNA: TGTGCCAGCAGTTTGAGGGAGACCCAGTACTTC. Protein sequence: CASSLRETQYF.

This clonotype was detected a few times. J is TRBJ2-3 and V is TRBV20-1, with 7 nucleotides matching TRBD1. This CDR3 comprises 14 residues. Trimming removed 4 bases from V and 5 bases from J; junction bases left unmatched: 9. CDR1 and CDR2 from the germline V gene are DFQATT and SNEGSKA (reference sequence). CDR3 coding DNA: TGCAGTGCTAAGAAACAGGGGAATAAAGATACGCAGTATTTT. Translation: CSAKKQGNKDTQYF.

The sample holds a few counts of this clonotype. This chain uses TRBV20-1 with TRBJ1-5; D call uncertain. Germline loops: CDR1 DFQATT, CDR2 SNEGSKA (reference sequence). The CDR3 loop spans 14 amino acids. The V and J ends lost 0 bases and 7 bases respectively, with 13 bases between them. Here the CDR3 reads CSAREGSLYQPQHF. The CDR3 DNA sequence: TGCAGTGCTAGAGAAGGGTCGTTGTACCAGCCCCAGCATTTT.

This clonotype was seen repeatedly, ten times or more. V gene TRBV5-1 combines with J gene TRBJ1-4; possibly TRBD1 for D (5 bases). V was cut by 7 bases and J by 1 base, with 20 bases left in between. From germline, CDR1 is SGHRS and CDR2 YFSETQ. This CDR3 contains 17 residues. CDR3 nucleotide sequence: TGCGCCAGCGCCAACCGGGGACGAGAGGGAACTAATGAAAAACTGTTTTTT. As protein: CASANRGREGTNEKLFF.

This clonotype was counted between two and nine times. The gene calls are TRBV19 and TRBJ2-2, with 10 bases fitting TRBD2. With V trimmed by 5 bases and J by 7 bases, 7 bases remained unmatched. This CDR3 region has 15 residues. The V gene's germline CDR1 is LNHDA and CDR2 SQIVND (reference sequence). This CDR3 is CASSFRTSGGGELFF. For the CDR3, the DNA is TGTGCCAGTAGTTTCAGGACTAGCGGTGGCGGGGAGCTGTTTTTT.

This clonotype has at least ten counts. This chain uses TRBV5-1 with TRBJ2-1; possibly TRBD1 for D (5 bases). The CDR3 consists of 15 residues. Trimming took 4 bases from V and 4 from J, leaving 15 bases between them. Germline assignment: CDR1 SGHRS and CDR2 YFSETQ. CDR3 residues: CASSPGSGKYNEQFF. The CDR3 nucleotides read TGCGCCAGCAGCCCAGGGTCAGGGAAATACAATGAGCAGTTCTTC.

This clonotype was seen at least ten times. This rearrangement joins TRBV12-3 or TRBV12-4 to TRBJ1-1; 9 bases map to TRBD1. This CDR3 has 13 residues. Trimming cost V 4 bases and J 7 bases; bases outside gene matches: 4. CDR3 amino acids: CASSSQGQGEAFF. The CDR3 DNA is TGTGCCAGCAGTTCCCAGGGACAGGGTGAAGCTTTCTTT.

This clonotype has ten or more counts. The chain uses TRBV6-2 or TRBV6-3 and TRBJ1-5; maybe TRBD1 (5 bases). This CDR3 comprises 14 residues. Germline values: CDR1 MNHEY, CDR2 SVGEGT. The V end lost 6 bases, the J end lost 2 bases, and 11 bases lay between the germline ends. The DNA for the CDR3 is TGTGCCAGCAGCGCCACGGGGGGCAATCAGCCCCAGCATTTT. This codes for CASSATGGNQPQHF.

This clonotype has only a few counts. The chain recombines TRBV5-1 with TRBJ2-4; 10 bases line up with TRBD1. V dropped 3 bases and J dropped 6; count of bases not matched to a gene: 3. CDR3 length equals 14 residues. Germline CDR1 reads SGHRS; CDR2 reads YFSETQ. CDR3 coding DNA: TGCGCCAGCAGCTGGACAGGGGGTATAAACATTCAGTACTTC. It is translated as CASSWTGGINIQYF.